This is a list of T cell receptor beta chains from one sample in a study of PD-L1 blockade in urothelial cancer. Data came from immunoSEQ multiplex PCR; TCRdb stores just in-frame clones and leaves some out. Altogether some 120,000 clones are present, roughly 90% being singletons, with the ten largest covering approximately 1.7%. The sequences come from PBMCs, collected around atezolizumab (anti-PD-L1) treatment. These receptors came from a man aged 55-75 years with urothelial cancer. The CDR3 runs from the conserved cysteine through the conserved F or W.

TRBV28	12	TRBJ1-5	CASSLLNQPQHF
TRBV7-2	14	TRBJ2-7	CASSGRDSSREQYF
TRBV7-6	16	TRBJ1-1	CASSPPGPGQHTEAFF
TRBV7-9	16	TRBJ2-5	CASSLRSGSLVETQYF
TRBV27	14	TRBJ2-2	CASSLPGTSGELFF
TRBV7-2	15	TRBJ1-3	CASSLEGVEGNTIYF
TRBV6-5	15	TRBJ2-7	CASSSGTGGTYEQYF
TRBV6-1	13	TRBJ1-4	CASSGQAVEKLFF
TRBV6-6	12	TRBJ1-2	CASSLSDYGYTF
TRBV25-1	13	TRBJ1-2	CASSAGSGYGYTF
TRBV21-1	19	TRBJ2-3	CASSSKSLRAGECADTQYF
TRBV9	16	TRBJ1-3	CASSVELRGNGNTIYF
TRBV30	13	TRBJ2-1	CAWSPSGDNEQFF
TRBV6-1	14	TRBJ1-4	CASRHRANNEKLFF
TRBV6-1	16	TRBJ1-5	CASSVTGRSGGQPQHF
TRBV5-1	14	TRBJ2-1	CASTRWDGGNEQFF
TRBV30	14	TRBJ2-5	CAWSVRSGKETQYF
TRBV28	12	TRBJ1-1	CASSLPGRRGFF
TRBV6-5	15	TRBJ1-1	CASSYSVGGGTEAFF
TRBV6-5	13	TRBJ1-5	CATGAGFSQPQHF
TRBV10-1	13	TRBJ2-7	CASSDHRAYEQYF
TRBV16	15	TRBJ1-1	CASSQGTGGYTEAFF
TRBV10-3	16	TRBJ2-2	CAISESNRGGTGELFF
TRBV7-3	15	TRBJ2-1	CASSLTSGRGNEQFF
TRBV12-5	13	TRBJ1-4	CAAMTPSNEKLFF
TRBV5-1	15	TRBJ2-5	CASSGSSGGTETQYF
TRBV28	13	TRBJ2-1	CASSLLIGDEQFF
TRBV30	12	TRBJ1-2	CAWTPTRYGYTF
TRBV5-4	14	TRBJ2-5	CASSLSTGQETQYF
TRBV4-1	16	TRBJ2-3	CASSIRTGDGSDTQYF
TRBV29-1	14	TRBJ1-3	CSVSTGVSGNTIYF
TRBV2	19	TRBJ2-6	CASSWARGQPSSGANVLTF
TRBV7-8	15	TRBJ1-6	CASSLPTGSNSPLHF
TRBV29-1	13	TRBJ2-7	CSAGGDSTTEQYF
TRBV11-1	13	TRBJ2-7	CASSLGWAYEQYF
TRBV7-3	15	TRBJ1-2	CASSPGGQPFYGYTF
TRBV7-2	18	TRBJ1-5	CASSLAHRTGPGGQPQHF
TRBV18	14	TRBJ2-7	CASSRDAGEGEQYF
TRBV14	15	TRBJ1-1	CASSPRGGANTEAFF
TRBV11-2	12	TRBJ2-5	CASSSDWETQYF
TRBV10-2	15	TRBJ2-1	CASRTGLAGSNEQFF
TRBV11-2	14	TRBJ2-5	CASSLEGRQETQYF
TRBV7-2	15	TRBJ2-1	CASSFGLAGPREQFF
TRBV18	16	TRBJ1-2	CASSPPSVGGDAGYTF
TRBV6-5	16	TRBJ2-3	CASSYSGQGGTDTQYF
TRBV5-6	15	TRBJ2-3	CASSLLGGNTDTQYF
TRBV19	14	TRBJ1-2	CASSIGQGAYGYTF